The 10 T cell receptor beta chains given below trace back to one sample, sequenced in a study of CD8 T cells in ankylosing spondylitis. TCRdb re-analysed the 5' RACE reads in MiXCR, keeping a single row per CDR3 protein. The sample yields approximately 200,000 distinct CDR3 sequences, 9.5% to 15% seen once. Sequenced: blood, either unsorted or a sorted T cell fraction (not recorded which). These receptors came from a male donor with ankylosing spondylitis or in good health (not recorded which).

V is TRBV20-1 and J is TRBJ2-1; TRBD2 agrees at 12 bases. The CDR3 has 15 residues. The germline V gene encodes CDR1 DFQATT and CDR2 SNEGSKA (reference sequence). The J segment lost 7 bases and the V segment lost 1 base, leaving 5 bases of the junction unmatched. The CDR3 DNA sequence: TGCAGTGCTAGAGGTCTAGCGGGAGGGCCGAATGAGCAGTTCTTC. Its translation: CSARGLAGGPNEQFF.

V usage is TRBV9 and J usage is TRBJ1-1; D gene unclear. This CDR3 comprises 14 residues. Trimming stripped 0 bases from V and 8 bases from J, with 14 bases between. Germline CDR1 is SGDLS and CDR2 is YYNGEE. CDR3: CASSVASGAPEAFF. The CDR3 DNA follows: TGTGCCAGCAGCGTAGCATCGGGCGCGCCCGAAGCTTTCTTT.

A few counts support this clonotype. V gene TRBV2 combines with J gene TRBJ2-5; D possibly matches TRBD1 or TRBD2 (5 bases each). The CDR3 has 18 residues. The germline gives CDR1 SNHLY, CDR2 FYNNEI. The V and J ends lost 1 base and 5 bases respectively, with 23 bases between them. The CDR3 sequence is CASSEGLVAIGAGETQYF. CDR3 sequence (DNA): TGTGCCAGCAGTGAAGGTTTGGTAGCGATCGGGGCAGGGGAGACCCAGTACTTC. The whole variable domain, remainder taken from reference TRBV2 and TRBJ2-5, is EPEVTQTPSHQVTQMGQEVILRCVPISNHLYFYWYRQILGQKVEFLVSFYNNEISEKSEIFDDQFSVERPDGSNFTLKIRSTKLEDSAMYFCASSEGLVAIGAGETQYFGPGTRLLVL.

There are a few counts of this clonotype. J is TRBJ1-1 and V is TRBV5-1; 9 positions match TRBD1. The J segment lost 1 base and the V segment lost 4 bases, leaving 5 bases of the junction unmatched. This CDR3 spans 15 amino acids. Looked up from germline, CDR1 is SGHRS and CDR2 is YFSETQ. CDR3 residues: CASSPGQGTNTEAFF. The CDR3 DNA follows: TGCGCCAGCAGCCCAGGACAGGGGACGAACACTGAAGCTTTCTTT.

This chain uses TRBV3-1 with TRBJ2-5, with D perhaps matching TRBD1 or TRBD2 (5 bases each). The V end was cut by 0 bases, the J end by 1 base, with 12 bases between. This CDR3 is 16 amino acids long. Per the germline V gene, CDR1 is LGHDT and CDR2 is YNNKEL (reference sequence). CDR3 coding DNA: TGTGCCAGCAGCCAAGATCCGGGACGCTTCCAAGAGACCCAGTACTTC. Translating it yields CASSQDPGRFQETQYF.

There are a few counts of this clonotype. V usage is TRBV7-9 and J usage is TRBJ2-1; 7 nucleotides match TRBD1. The CDR3 spans 15 residues. V shed 4 bases and J 3 bases; nucleotides not matched to a gene: 6. Germline assignment: CDR1 SEHNR and CDR2 FQNEAQ (reference sequence). DNA of the CDR3: TGTGCCAGCAGCTCTACAGGGGCCGTCTACAATGAGCAGTTCTTC. Amino acids: CASSSTGAVYNEQFF.

This sequence joins TRBV11-1 and TRBJ2-3; 13 positions match TRBD2. The CDR3 sequence is 18 residues long. CDR1 SGHAT and CDR2 FQDESV come from the germline V gene (reference sequence). V shed 4 bases and J 4 bases; nucleotides not matched to a gene: 11. CDR3 sequence reads: CASSSPGTSGENADTQYF. The CDR3 DNA reads as TGTGCCAGCAGCTCCCCCGGGACTAGCGGGGAAAACGCAGATACGCAGTATTTT.

For the CDR3, the DNA is TGTGCCAGCAGCGCCCGTGAGACTTACACCCATCTGAATACGCAGTATTTT. This codes for CASSARETYTHLNTQYF. The chain is built from TRBV7-8 and TRBJ2-3; D is unresolved. The CDR3 has 17 residues. Trimming removed 5 bases at V and 7 bases at J, with 25 bases between. Germline V lookup: CDR1 SGHVS, CDR2 FQNEAQ.

The V and J genes are TRBV4-1 and TRBJ2-7, with a tentative D call TRBD1 (6 bases). Per the germline V gene, CDR1 is MGHRA and CDR2 is YSYEKL. There are 17 residues in the CDR3. Between the trimmed V and J ends, which lost 1 base and 3 bases, there was a span of 19 bases. The CDR3, as DNA: TGCGCCAGCAGCCAAGCCAGAGGGGGAGACAGCGTCTACGAGCAGTACTTC. Amino acids: CASSQARGGDSVYEQYF.

This clonotype was observed a handful of times. V usage is TRBV27 and J usage is TRBJ1-1, with D hard to call. Germline-derived CDR1 and CDR2 are MNHEY and SMNVEV (reference sequence). The CDR3 is 13 amino acids. V was pared by 6 bases and J by 4 bases, with 12 bases between. This CDR3 reads CASRSDLGTEAFF. The CDR3 bases are TGTGCCAGCAGATCGGACTTAGGCACTGAAGCTTTCTTT.